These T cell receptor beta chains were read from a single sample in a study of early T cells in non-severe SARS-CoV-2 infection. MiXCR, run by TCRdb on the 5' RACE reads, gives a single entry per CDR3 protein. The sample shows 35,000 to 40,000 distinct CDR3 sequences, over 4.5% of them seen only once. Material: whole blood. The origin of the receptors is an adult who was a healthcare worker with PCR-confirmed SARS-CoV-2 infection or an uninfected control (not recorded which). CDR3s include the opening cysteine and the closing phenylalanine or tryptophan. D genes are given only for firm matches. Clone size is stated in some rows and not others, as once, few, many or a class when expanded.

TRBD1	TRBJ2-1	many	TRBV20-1	TGCAGTGCTAGCGGGACAGGGGTCCCGGGATACAATGAGCAGTTCTTC	CSASGTGVPGYNEQFF
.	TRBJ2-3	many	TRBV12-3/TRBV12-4	TGTGCCAGCAGTTCTCGGAGCGGGAGCACAGATACGCAGTATTTT	CASSSRSGSTDTQYF
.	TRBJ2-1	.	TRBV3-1	TGTGCCAGCAGCCAAGATCTATCGGCCATCCGATCCTACAATGAGCAGTTCTTC	CASSQDLSAIRSYNEQFF
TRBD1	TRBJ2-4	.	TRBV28	TGTGCCAGCAGTCCCCAGGGGGCGGCCAAAAACATTCAGTACTTC	CASSPQGAAKNIQYF
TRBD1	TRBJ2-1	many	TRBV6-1	TGTGCCAGCAGGGACCAGGGGGCGTACAATGAGCAGTTCTTC	CASRDQGAYNEQFF
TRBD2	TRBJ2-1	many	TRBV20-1	TGCAGTGCTAGTAAGGTAGCGGGAGGGAATAATGAGCAGTTCTTC	CSASKVAGGNNEQFF
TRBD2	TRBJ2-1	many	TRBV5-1	TGCGCCAGCAGCCCTAGCGGGAGGGCTGTCAATGAGCAGTTCTTC	CASSPSGRAVNEQFF
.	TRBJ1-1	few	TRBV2	TGTGCCAGCCACATGAACACTGAAGCTTTCTTT	CASHMNTEAFF
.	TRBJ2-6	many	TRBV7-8	TGTGCCAGCAGCGACGACCGCTCTGGGGCCAACGTCCTGACTTTC	CASSDDRSGANVLTF
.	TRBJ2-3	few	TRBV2	TGTGCCAGCAGTGAAGTCAGGGCCCAGGATACGCAGTATTTT	CASSEVRAQDTQYF
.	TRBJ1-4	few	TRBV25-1	TGTGCCAGCAGTGAATCAACGGGGATTAATGAAAAACTGTTTTTT	CASSESTGINEKLFF
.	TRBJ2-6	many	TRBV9	TGTGCCAGCAGCGTAGCTGGGGCCAACGTCCTGACTTTC	CASSVAGANVLTF
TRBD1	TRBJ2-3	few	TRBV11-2	TGTGCCAGCAGCTCCGGACAGGGAGATACGCAGTATTTT	CASSSGQGDTQYF
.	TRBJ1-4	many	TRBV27	TGTGCCAGCGGAAGGGTGGGTAATGAAAAACTGTTTTTT	CASGRVGNEKLFF
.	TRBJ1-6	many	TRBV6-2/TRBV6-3	TGTGCCAGCAGTCTGGACGGGAGATCGCACCACTTT	CASSLDGRSHHF
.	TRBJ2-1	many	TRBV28	TGTGCCAGCAGTCACCAGGGTCGTAACAATGAGCAGTTCTTC	CASSHQGRNNEQFF
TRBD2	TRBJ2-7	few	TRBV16	TGTGCCAACAGCCAAGGAGGGACTAGCGGGAGGGCCAGCGAGCAGTACTTC	CANSQGGTSGRASEQYF
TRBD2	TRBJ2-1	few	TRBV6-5	TGTGCCAGCAGTACCACCTTAGCGGGCCGGCATTACAATGAGCAGTTCTTC	CASSTTLAGRHYNEQFF
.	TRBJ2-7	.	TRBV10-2	TGCGCCAGCAGGGGACGGGACTCCTACGAGCAGTACTTC	CASRGRDSYEQYF
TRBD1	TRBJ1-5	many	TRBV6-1	TGTGCCAGCAGTGACTACAGGGGGCCTCAGCCCCAGCATTTT	CASSDYRGPQPQHF
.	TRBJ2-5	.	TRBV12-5	TGTGCTAGTGTCTCGAGTGAGACCCAGTACTTC	CASVSSETQYF
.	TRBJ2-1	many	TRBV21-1	TGTGCCACCCTAATGGGGGAGGAATGGGACAATGAGCAGTTCTTC	CATLMGEEWDNEQFF
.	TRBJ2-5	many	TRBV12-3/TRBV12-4	TGTGCCAGCAGTTTAGAGACGGTCCAAGAGACCCAGTACTTC	CASSLETVQETQYF
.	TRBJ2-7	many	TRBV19	TGTGCCAGTAGTGGGACGGCCACTGGGGAGCAGTACTTC	CASSGTATGEQYF
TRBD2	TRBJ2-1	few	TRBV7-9	TGTGCCAGCAGCCCCTTACAGGGGCAGACTAGCGGGAGGGCCTACAATGAGCAGTTCTTC	CASSPLQGQTSGRAYNEQFF
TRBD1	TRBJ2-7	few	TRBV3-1	TGTGCCAGCAGCCAAGGACAGGGGGGTTCCTACGAGCAGTACTTC	CASSQGQGGSYEQYF
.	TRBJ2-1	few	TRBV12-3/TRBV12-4	TGTGCCAGCAGTTTAGCCGGATCCAATGAGCAGTTCTTC	CASSLAGSNEQFF
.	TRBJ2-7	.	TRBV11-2	TGTGCCAGCGAACCCCTAGAGGCTGCGGCAGGGCCTCGGGAGCAGTACTTC	CASEPLEAAAGPREQYF
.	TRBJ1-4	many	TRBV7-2	TGTGCCAGCAGCAGAAGAATTAATGAAAAACTGTTTTTT	CASSRRINEKLFF